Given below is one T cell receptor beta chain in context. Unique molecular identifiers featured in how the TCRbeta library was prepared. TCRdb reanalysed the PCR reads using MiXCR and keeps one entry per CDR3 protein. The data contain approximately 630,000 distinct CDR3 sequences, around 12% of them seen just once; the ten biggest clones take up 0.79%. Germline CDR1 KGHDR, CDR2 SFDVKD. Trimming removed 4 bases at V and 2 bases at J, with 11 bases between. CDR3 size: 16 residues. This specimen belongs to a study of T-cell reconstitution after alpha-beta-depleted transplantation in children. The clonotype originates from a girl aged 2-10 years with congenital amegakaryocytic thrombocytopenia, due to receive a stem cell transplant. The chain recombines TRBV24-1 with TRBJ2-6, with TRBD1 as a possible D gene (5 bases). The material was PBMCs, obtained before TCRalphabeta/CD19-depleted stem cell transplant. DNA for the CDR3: TGTGCCACCAGTGACCGTACAGGAGCTGGGGCCAACGTCCTGACTTTC. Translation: CATSDRTGAGANVLTF.